This T cell receptor beta chain comes out of a study of shared clonotypes between healthy human individuals. V lost 0 bases to trimming and J lost 5 bases, with 17 bases between them. CDR1 MNHEY and CDR2 SMNVEV come from the germline V gene (reference sequence). CDR3 length equals 16 residues. CD45RO negativity and positive selection for CCR7 defined naive CD8 cells, a population that excluded terminally differentiated effector memory CD45RA+ cells. Of note for this clone: Antigen unknown.

General study findings and limits: Non-shared clonotypes showed lower generation probabilities than clonotypes common to all four donors. The sharing of approximately 4.6% of naive CD4 clonotypes was seen across a few donors.

Genomic DNA (from each subset) was split evenly across several immunoSEQ plates. The assay was immunoSEQ multiplex PCR, and TCRdb's table has in-frame clones only and misses some. The table has about 2 million clones, roughly 94% seen once; the top ten hold more than 0.95%. This chain connects TRBV27 to TRBJ2-7; D remains unclear. The sequence came from a young man in good health. Material: naive CD8+ T cells sorted from blood. CDR3 residues: CASSLSYSMVKHEQYF. CDR3 in DNA: TGTGCCAGCAGTTTATCGTATAGCATGGTGAAACACGAGCAGTACTTC.